The T cell receptor beta chain described here comes from a study of shared clonotypes between healthy human individuals. Study details: CD4 naive and memory got three plates each, CD8 naive two, CD8 memory one.

This CDR3 is built from 11 residues. CDR1 and CDR2 (germline): MGHDK, SYGVNS. Trimming cost V 5 bases and J 10 bases, with 9 bases left between them. Donors, healthy HIV-negative adults, lacked recent acute infections or vaccinations. Splitting of CD4+ cells produced CD45RA+ naive and CD45RA-negative memory subsets. Study processing details: Junction-only sequences produced by ImmunoSEQ had no quality scores, so filtering differed. Sequenced by immunoSEQ multiplex PCR; TCRdb stores in-frame clones only, minus some. V, J and clone size derive from that table, while D and trimming were established from the DNA sequence. The data show roughly 530,000 clones, almost 97% seen once.

The sample consisted of naive CD4+ T cells sorted from blood. Documented subset: CD45RA+ positively selected. The gene calls are TRBV25-1 and TRBJ2-1; D is uncertain. This sequence was found in a woman aged 25 to 39 in good health. The CDR3 nucleotides are TGTGCCAGCAGTCCTTCGTGGGAGCAGTTCTTC. This translates into CASSPSWEQFF.